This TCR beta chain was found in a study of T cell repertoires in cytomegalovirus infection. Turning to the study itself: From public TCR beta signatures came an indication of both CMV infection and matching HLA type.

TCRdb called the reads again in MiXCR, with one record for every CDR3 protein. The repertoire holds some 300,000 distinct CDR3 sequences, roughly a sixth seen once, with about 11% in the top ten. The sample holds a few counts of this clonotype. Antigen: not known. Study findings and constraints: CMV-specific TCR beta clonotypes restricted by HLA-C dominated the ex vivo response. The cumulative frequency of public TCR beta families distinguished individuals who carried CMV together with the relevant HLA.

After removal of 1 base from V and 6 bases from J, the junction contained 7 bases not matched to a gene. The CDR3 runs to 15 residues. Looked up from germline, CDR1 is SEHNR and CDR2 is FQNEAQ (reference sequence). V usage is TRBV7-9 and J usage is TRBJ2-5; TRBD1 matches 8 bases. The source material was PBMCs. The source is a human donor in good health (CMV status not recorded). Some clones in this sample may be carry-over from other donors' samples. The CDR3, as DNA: TGTGCCAGCAGCTTAGAGCCAGGGGGCGACAAGACCCAGTACTTC. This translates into CASSLEPGGDKTQYF. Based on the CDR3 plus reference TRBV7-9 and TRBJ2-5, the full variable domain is DTGVSQNPRHKITKRGQNVTFRCDPISEHNRLYWYRQTLGQGPEFLTYFQNEAQLEKSRLLSDRFSAERPKGSFSTLEIQRTEQGDSAMYLCASSLEPGGDKTQYFGPGTRLLVL.